This paragraph reports one T cell receptor (beta chain). Its antigen is currently unknown. One junction end disagrees with the germline gene, perhaps due to a read error. MiXCR was run by TCRdb on the 5' RACE reads, yielding one entry per CDR3 protein. This repertoire shows 1.5 million to 2 million distinct CDR3 sequences, less than 35% found once; its top ten account for 0.25% to 0.3%. The record originates from a study of identical twins. Study observations and caveats: Abundant beta clonotypes from cord blood bore fewer insertions; memory repertoires lacked this pattern.

This CDR3 region has 15 residues. The germline CDR1 and CDR2 sequences are LNHDA and SQIVND (reference sequence). Sequenced sample: cord blood. This sequence was found in a newborn girl in good health. The V call is TRBV19, the J call TRBJ1-6, with 7 bases matching TRBD1. The CDR3 coding sequence is TGTGCCAGTGGTACGGGGACAGCATCATTGGAACCCCCCCACTTT. It is translated as CASGTGTASLEPPHF.